The 27 T cell receptor beta chains below were found in one sample sequenced in a study of blood T cell repertoires in COVID-19. TCRdb keeps only in-frame clones here, not all; method: immunoSEQ multiplex PCR. The sample contains under 150,000 clones, about 80% of which appear only once. Sequenced sample: PBMCs or T cells enriched from blood (not recorded which). The receptor source for this set is a woman between 45 and 65 years old who had recovered from COVID-19.

This chain links TRBV5-1 with TRBJ2-3; 9 positions match TRBD2. J lost 0 bases, V lost 6 bases, and 8 bases had no gene match. The CDR3 length is 16 residues. In germline, CDR1 is SGHRS, CDR2 YFSETQ. The CDR3 bases are TGCGCCAGCAACCGGGTAGCGGGAGCAAGCACAGATACGCAGTATTTT. Protein: CASNRVAGASTDTQYF.

This clone appeared once. The rearrangement links TRBV3-1 (or the pseudogene TRBV3-2) to TRBJ2-7, with 8 bases fitting TRBD2. The CDR3 consists of 15 residues. The J segment lost 3 bases and the V segment lost 4 bases, leaving 8 bases of the junction unmatched. From germline, CDR1 is LGHDT and CDR2 YNNKEL (reference sequence). The CDR3 DNA is TGTGCCAGCAGCCCCTCCCTGGGACTAGTCTACGAGCAGTACTTC. This translates into CASSPSLGLVYEQYF.

In its sample, this clone was seen once. The rearrangement joins TRBV14 to TRBJ1-2; D is perhaps TRBD1 (5 bases). The CDR3 is 13 residues long. The V end lost 2 bases, the J end lost 2 bases, and 6 bases lay between the germline ends. Germline V gives CDR1 SGHDN, CDR2 FVKESK. The CDR3 region has the DNA TGTGCCAGCAGCCAACAGGGCAACTATGGCTACACCTTC. Residues: CASSQQGNYGYTF.

The chain links TRBV7-8 to TRBJ2-3; the match to TRBD2 covers 12 bases. Germline CDR1 reads SGHVS; CDR2 reads FQNEAQ. Trimming removed 5 bases from V and 1 base from J; junction bases left unmatched: 10. The CDR3 has 18 residues. The CDR3 protein is CASSPRLAGAPGTDTQYF. CDR3 nucleotide sequence: TGTGCCAGCAGCCCCAGACTAGCGGGGGCCCCTGGCACAGATACGCAGTATTTT. The full variable domain, in which reference TRBV7-8 and TRBJ2-3 provide the parts outside the CDR3, is GAGVSQSPRYKVAKRGQDVALRCDPISGHVSLFWYQQALGQGPEFLTYFQNEAQLDKSGLPSDRFFAERPEGSVSTLKIQRTQQEDSAVYLCASSPRLAGAPGTDTQYFGPGTRLTVL.

The chain recombines TRBV16 with TRBJ1-6; 10 bases fit TRBD1. Unmatched junction bases numbered 2, after V lost 2 bases and J lost 7 bases. CDR1 KGHSY and CDR2 FQNENV come from the germline V gene. The CDR3 runs 15 residues. This chain's CDR3 is CASSQTGQGNSPLHF. In nucleotides, the CDR3 is TGTGCCAGCAGCCAAACGGGACAGGGGAATTCACCCCTCCACTTT.

This chain links TRBV4-1 with TRBJ2-7; TRBD1 aligns across 7 bases. The V gene end was trimmed by 1 base and the J gene end by 5 bases; junction bases not matched to a gene: 11. CDR1 and CDR2 (germline): MGHRA, YSYEKL. The CDR3 covers 16 residues. The CDR3 DNA reads as TGCGCCAGCAGCCAAGCCCCTCGCGACAGGGCGCACGAGCAGTACTTC. Its protein product is CASSQAPRDRAHEQYF.

This chain joins TRBV19 and TRBJ2-7; 10 bases match TRBD2. The CDR3 consists of 16 residues. Germline CDR1 is LNHDA and CDR2 is SQIVND (reference sequence). Trimming cost V 1 base and J 5 bases; bases outside gene matches: 8. The CDR3 sequence: CASSIALGLAVHEQYF. The CDR3 DNA reads as TGTGCCAGTAGTATAGCCCTCGGACTAGCGGTCCACGAGCAGTACTTC.

V gene TRBV5-1 combines with J gene TRBJ1-2, with D hard to call. The CDR3 spans 12 residues. V was shortened by 0 bases and J by 7 bases, with 7 bases between the two germline ends. Germline V gene sequence: CDR1 SGHRS, CDR2 YFSETQ. CDR3 protein: CASSLVEGGYTF. CDR3 DNA: TGCGCCAGCAGCTTGGTTGAGGGTGGCTACACCTTC.

The V and J genes are TRBV2 and TRBJ2-7, with 7 bases identical to TRBD2. This CDR3 contains 13 residues. The ends lost 4 bases at V and 2 bases at J; junction bases unmatched: 2. Germline loops: CDR1 SNHLY, CDR2 FYNNEI. CDR3 residues: CASSVGRAYEQYF. The CDR3 DNA follows: TGTGCCAGCAGTGTGGGGAGGGCCTACGAGCAGTACTTC.

This chain connects TRBV30 to TRBJ1-6; D might be TRBD1 (6 bases). Trimming pared 1 base from V and 7 bases from J, leaving 8 bases between. This CDR3 has 13 residues. Per germline, CDR1 GTSNPN and CDR2 SVGIG (reference sequence). The DNA of the CDR3 is TGTGCCTGGAGTGCTACAGGGAATTCACCCCTCCACTTT. Its protein is CAWSATGNSPLHF.

The rearrangement links TRBV7-7 to TRBJ2-5, with 8 bases aligning to TRBD2. Trimming removed 2 bases from V and 0 bases from J; junction bases left unmatched: 5. CDR1 is SSHAT, CDR2 FNYEAQ, per germline (reference sequence). The CDR3 length is 16 residues. CDR3: CASSLLSSGYQETQYF. The DNA of the CDR3 is TGTGCCAGCAGCTTATTGTCTAGCGGGTACCAAGAGACCCAGTACTTC. The variable domain in full, completed from reference TRBV7-7 and TRBJ2-5, reads GAGVSQSPRYKVTKRGQDVTLRCDPISSHATLYWYQQALGQGPEFLTYFNYEAQPDKSGLPSDRFSAERPEGSISTLTIQRTEQRDSAMYRCASSLLSSGYQETQYFGPGTRLLVL.

The J gene is TRBJ2-5, the V gene TRBV6-5; 11 bases fit TRBD2. Per germline, CDR1 MNHEY and CDR2 SVGAGI. The CDR3 is made up of 15 amino acids. The J segment lost 5 bases and the V segment lost 2 bases, leaving 4 bases of the junction unmatched. This CDR3 reads CASSYGIAGGETQYF. As DNA, the CDR3 is TGTGCCAGCAGTTACGGGATAGCGGGAGGGGAGACCCAGTACTTC.

The chain has TRBV11-2 and TRBJ2-1, with 12 nucleotides matching TRBD2. The CDR3 is 15 amino acids. CDR1 and CDR2 from the germline V gene are SGHAT and FQNNGV. With V trimmed by 4 bases and J by 8 bases, 6 bases remained unmatched. Here the CDR3 reads CASSSTSGRVYEQFF. The CDR3 DNA sequence: TGTGCCAGCAGCTCGACTAGCGGGAGAGTCTATGAGCAGTTCTTC.

The chain joins TRBV7-2 to TRBJ1-2, with 7 bases aligning to TRBD1. CDR3 length equals 15 residues. CDR1 is SGHTA, CDR2 FQGNSA, per germline. Trimming cost V 6 bases and J 2 bases; bases outside gene matches: 9. The CDR3 protein is CASSKIQGRNYGYTF. DNA for the CDR3: TGTGCCAGCAGTAAGATACAGGGGAGAAACTATGGCTACACCTTC.

V usage is TRBV12-3 or TRBV12-4 and J usage is TRBJ1-6, with D tentatively TRBD1 (5 bases). This CDR3 has 13 residues. Trimming removed 6 bases from V and 4 bases from J, with 7 bases in between. The CDR3 DNA follows: TGTGCCAGCAGCCGGGGGTATAATTCACCCCTCCACTTT. It encodes CASSRGYNSPLHF.

This chain joins TRBV4-2 and TRBJ2-7; tentatively, D is TRBD2 (7 bases). Germline assignment: CDR1 LGHNA and CDR2 YNFKEQ. The ends were cut back, 4 bases at V and 3 bases at J, with 19 bases in the middle. The CDR3 is made up of 16 amino acids. The CDR3: CASSPEVRGAYYEQYF. CDR3 DNA sequence: TGTGCCAGCAGCCCCGAAGTCCGGGGGGCTTACTACGAGCAGTACTTC.

The chain carries TRBV15 and TRBJ2-7; D perhaps matches TRBD1 (5 bases). Between the trimmed V and J ends, which lost 1 base and 2 bases, there was a span of 9 bases. The CDR3 runs 14 residues. In germline, CDR1 is LNHNV, CDR2 YYDKDF (reference sequence). CDR3 in DNA: TGTGCCACCAGCAGAGGTGACAGCCCCTACGAGCAGTACTTC. Its translation is CATSRGDSPYEQYF.

This chain links TRBV28 with TRBJ1-1; no firm D call. Germline loops: CDR1 MDHEN, CDR2 SYDVKM. The CDR3 has 14 residues. The V and J ends lost 3 bases and 2 bases respectively, with 10 bases between them. The CDR3 sequence: CASSLAPLNTEAFF. The CDR3 bases are TGTGCCAGCAGTTTGGCACCGTTAAACACTGAAGCTTTCTTT.

The CDR3 nucleotides read TGTGCCAGCAGCTTCTCCAGGGAGGCTGAAGCTTTCTTT. This translates into CASSFSREAEAFF. The chain links TRBV7-2 to TRBJ1-1; weak D call: TRBD1 (5 bases). V gave up 3 bases and J gave up 6 bases, with 11 bases separating them. Per germline, CDR1 SGHTA and CDR2 FQGNSA. This CDR3 has 13 amino acids.

This clone was observed a few times. The J gene is TRBJ2-7, the V gene TRBV2, with 10 nucleotides matching TRBD2. V shed 4 bases, J shed 2 bases, and the junction held 2 bases outside the gene matches. The CDR3 totals 14 residues. Looked up from germline, CDR1 is SNHLY and CDR2 is FYNNEI. CDR3 loop: CASSGTSGAYEQYF. CDR3 nucleotides: TGTGCCAGCAGTGGGACTAGCGGTGCCTACGAGCAGTACTTC.

This chain links TRBV19 with TRBJ2-3; 13 nucleotides agree with TRBD2. Germline V gene lookup returns CDR1 LNHDA and CDR2 SQIVND (reference sequence). The CDR3 runs to 18 residues. The V gene end was trimmed by 2 bases and the J gene end by 3 bases; junction bases not matched to a gene: 8. CDR3 bases: TGTGCCAGTAGTATACAACTAGCGGGGGGGCCGTGGACAGATACGCAGTATTTT. This codes for CASSIQLAGGPWTDTQYF.

The gene calls are TRBV5-1 and TRBJ1-1; TRBD1 matches at 8 bases. The germline gives CDR1 SGHRS, CDR2 YFSETQ. J lost 4 bases, V lost 0 bases, and 5 bases had no gene match. The CDR3 extends over 15 amino acids. Here the CDR3 reads CASSLGQGAFTEAFF. CDR3 sequence (DNA): TGCGCCAGCAGCTTGGGGCAGGGGGCGTTCACTGAAGCTTTCTTT.

The rearrangement joins TRBV27 to TRBJ1-1, with 9 positions matching TRBD1. In germline, CDR1 is MNHEY, CDR2 SMNVEV (reference sequence). The CDR3 runs 16 residues. V gave up 4 bases and J gave up 6 bases; unmatched junction bases: 12. CDR3 sequence: CASSWTEQGATAEAFF. DNA for the CDR3: TGTGCCAGCAGTTGGACGGAACAGGGGGCAACCGCTGAAGCTTTCTTT.

This chain connects TRBV5-8 to TRBJ2-5; D is undetermined. Germline loops: CDR1 SGHTS, CDR2 YDEGEE. The CDR3 is 14 amino acids. The V gene lost 5 bases and the J gene lost 4 bases, with 15 bases spanning the gap. The CDR3 region is CASRGRLAGETQYF. CDR3 bases: TGTGCCAGCAGGGGCAGGCTGGCCGGAGAGACCCAGTACTTC.

The genes are TRBV5-1 and TRBJ2-5; 8 nucleotides align to TRBD1. V lost 5 bases, J lost 4 bases, and 13 bases stayed unmatched. The CDR3 runs to 16 residues. Germline lookup yields CDR1 SGHRS and CDR2 YFSETQ. CDR3 amino acids: CASRQSAAGGGETQYF. CDR3 sequence (DNA): TGCGCCAGCAGACAATCCGCCGCAGGGGGCGGAGAGACCCAGTACTTC.

The chain combines TRBV2 with TRBJ2-7; D may be TRBD1 (5 bases). V dropped 7 bases and J dropped 3 bases, with 16 bases sitting between them. Per germline, CDR1 SNHLY and CDR2 FYNNEI. The CDR3 length is 14 residues. CDR3 in amino acids: CASTAVGRNYEQYF. The CDR3 coding sequence is TGTGCCAGCACCGCAGTGGGGCGAAACTACGAGCAGTACTTC.

The CDR3 region has the DNA TGTGCCAGCAGTGGGGAGGGACACACCTTC. It specifies CASSGEGHTF. The rearrangement joins TRBV28 to TRBJ1-2; possible D gene TRBD1, 5 bases. The CDR3 consists of 10 residues. The V gene lost 5 bases and the J gene lost 12 bases, with 10 bases spanning the gap. Germline V gene lookup returns CDR1 MDHEN and CDR2 SYDVKM.